These 20 T cell receptor beta chains originate from one sample sequenced in a study of OX40 agonist ivuxolimab in advanced cancers. Library prep was done by the immunoSEQ multiplex PCR assay. The clones in this table, taken by TCRdb from immuneACCESS, are in-frame only. Not every clone is retained; where verified, under half of the shortfall comes from an unresolved V gene, and the cause of the rest is unknown. Here the sample has around 90,000 clones; around 87% occur a single time. The ten largest clones capture about 4% of the sample. Sequenced here: CD4+ or CD8+ T cells sorted from blood, sampled in a trial of the OX40 agonist ivuxolimab. The receptors come from an adult with an advanced solid tumor such as melanoma, head and neck, liver or kidney cancer.

The rearrangement uses TRBV19 and TRBJ2-1; 14 nucleotides match TRBD2. Trimming removed 5 bases from V and 10 bases from J; junction bases left unmatched: 10. This CDR3 spans 16 amino acids. Germline V gives CDR1 LNHDA, CDR2 SQIVND (reference sequence). CDR3: CASSPPGLAGVEEQFF. For the CDR3, the DNA is TGTGCCAGTAGTCCTCCGGGACTAGCGGGAGTAGAAGAGCAGTTCTTC.

A single count supports this clone. This chain uses TRBV4-2 with TRBJ1-1; D is unclear. The V and J ends lost 6 bases and 1 base respectively, with 15 bases between them. This CDR3 is built from 15 residues. From germline, CDR1 is LGHNA and CDR2 YNFKEQ. CDR3 nucleotide sequence: TGTGCCAGCAGACCTCGACACCTCGCGAACACTGAAGCTTTCTTT. Translation gives CASRPRHLANTEAFF.

The genes are TRBV2 and TRBJ1-1; TRBD1 agrees at 7 bases. The CDR3 consists of 14 residues. Unmatched junction bases numbered 3, after V lost 4 bases and J lost 1 base. Germline V gene sequence: CDR1 SNHLY, CDR2 FYNNEI. Here the CDR3 DNA reads TGTGCCAGCAGTGTAGGGGACAGGAACACTGAAGCTTTCTTT. Residues: CASSVGDRNTEAFF.

The chain recombines TRBV30 with TRBJ1-2; tentative D call: TRBD1 (5 bases). The CDR3 runs to 13 residues. Germline assignment: CDR1 GTSNPN and CDR2 SVGIG (reference sequence). V lost 6 bases and J lost 2, with 13 bases in between. The CDR3 loop reads CACNLDRNYGYTF. CDR3 in DNA: TGTGCCTGCAACCTTGACAGAAACTATGGCTACACCTTC.

The chain links TRBV7-8 to TRBJ2-3; 7 nucleotides match TRBD2. The germline gives CDR1 SGHVS, CDR2 FQNEAQ. The CDR3 has 17 residues. V shed 1 base and J 2 bases; nucleotides not matched to a gene: 9. The CDR3 reads CASSLGATSVTTDTQYF. DNA for the CDR3: TGTGCCAGCAGCTTAGGGGCCACTAGCGTTACCACAGATACGCAGTATTTT.

This rearrangement joins TRBV14 to TRBJ2-3; the D is unclear. CDR3 length equals 13 residues. The V and J ends lost 2 bases and 4 bases respectively, with 7 bases between them. Germline loops: CDR1 SGHDN, CDR2 FVKESK. CDR3 DNA: TGTGCCAGCAGCCAACAAATGGCAGATACGCAGTATTTT. Protein product: CASSQQMADTQYF.

This clone was counted only a few times. This chain connects TRBV20-1 to TRBJ1-1; D gene unclear. The CDR3 length is 11 residues. Germline V lookup: CDR1 DFQATT, CDR2 SNEGSKA (reference sequence). V gave up 2 bases and J gave up 2 bases, with 3 bases separating them. The CDR3 spells CSARPNTEAFF. CDR3 nucleotide sequence: TGCAGTGCTAGACCCAACACTGAAGCTTTCTTT.

This chain links TRBV29-1 with TRBJ1-1; D call uncertain. Germline V CDR1 and CDR2: SQVTM, ANQGSEA. The CDR3 is 13 amino acids. V was cut by 7 bases and J by 1 base, with 13 bases left in between. The CDR3 sequence: CSARRQRNTEAFF. CDR3 bases: TGCAGCGCCCGCAGGCAGAGGAACACTGAAGCTTTCTTT. Full variable domain (rest looked up from reference TRBV29-1 and TRBJ1-1): SAVISQKPSRDICQRGTSLTIQCQVDSQVTMMFWYRQQPGQSLTLIATANQGSEATYESGFVIDKFPISRPNLTFSTLTVSNMSPEDSSIYLCSARRQRNTEAFFGQGTRLTVV.

This sequence joins TRBV19 and TRBJ1-5; tentatively, D is TRBD1 (5 bases). The germline V and J ends were trimmed by 3 bases and 3 bases, with 12 bases remaining between them. The CDR3 has 15 residues. Per the germline V gene, CDR1 is LNHDA and CDR2 is SQIVND (reference sequence). DNA of the CDR3: TGTGCCAGTAGTATGCAGGGTTCGTACAATCAGCCCCAGCATTTT. Its protein product is CASSMQGSYNQPQHF. Full variable domain (rest looked up from reference TRBV19 and TRBJ1-5): DGGITQSPKYLFRKEGQNVTLSCEQNLNHDAMYWYRQDPGQGLRLIYYSQIVNDFQKGDIAEGYSVSREKKESFPLTVTSAQKNPTAFYLCASSMQGSYNQPQHFGDGTRLSIL.

The chain employs TRBV7-8 and TRBJ2-6; D is perhaps TRBD1 or TRBD2 (5 bases each). The CDR3 loop spans 16 amino acids. Trimming took off 1 base at V and 0 bases at J, with 7 bases between the two ends. Germline CDR1 reads SGHVS; CDR2 reads FQNEAQ. CDR3 sequence (DNA): TGTGCCAGCAGCTTAGTTGGGGGCTCTGGGGCCAACGTCCTGACTTTC. It encodes CASSLVGGSGANVLTF.

V gene TRBV19 combines with J gene TRBJ2-7; tentatively, D is TRBD2 (5 bases). Germline assignment: CDR1 LNHDA and CDR2 SQIVND (reference sequence). The CDR3 contains 13 residues. Trimming pared 3 bases from V and 0 bases from J, leaving 6 bases between. In nucleotides, the CDR3 is TGTGCCAGTAGTATCAGCGGCTCCTACGAGCAGTACTTC. This sequence encodes CASSISGSYEQYF.

This clone was counted once. J is TRBJ2-1 and V is TRBV11-3; 7 bases are a match to TRBD2. The V gene end was trimmed by 3 bases and the J gene end by 7 bases; junction bases not matched to a gene: 6. The CDR3 runs 14 residues. The germline CDR1 and CDR2 sequences are SGHNT and YENEEA. The CDR3 sequence is CASSFRDYNNEQFF. The CDR3 region has the DNA TGTGCCAGCAGCTTCCGGGACTATAATAATGAGCAGTTCTTC.

The gene calls are TRBV18 and TRBJ2-3, with D uncertain. The CDR3 is 14 residues long. Germline V gives CDR1 KGHSH, CDR2 LQKENI. The germline V and J ends were trimmed by 5 bases and 0 bases, with 9 bases remaining between them. CDR3 sequence (DNA): TGTGCCAGCTCAGCCTCAGCGAGCACAGATACGCAGTATTTT. Translating it yields CASSASASTDTQYF.

The CDR3 sequence: CASSPTSLGEQFF. The CDR3 nucleotides read TGTGCCAGTAGCCCGACTAGTCTCGGTGAGCAGTTCTTC. The chain combines TRBV19 with TRBJ2-1; tentatively, D is TRBD2 (6 bases). The V end lost 6 bases, the J end lost 9 bases, and 15 bases lay between the germline ends. This CDR3 is built from 13 residues. CDR1 and CDR2 (germline): LNHDA, SQIVND (reference sequence). The full variable domain, in which reference TRBV19 and TRBJ2-1 provide the parts outside the CDR3, is DGGITQSPKYLFRKEGQNVTLSCEQNLNHDAMYWYRQDPGQGLRLIYYSQIVNDFQKGDIAEGYSVSREKKESFPLTVTSAQKNPTAFYLCASSPTSLGEQFFGPGTRLTVL.

The chain recombines TRBV7-9 with TRBJ2-1; 10 bases map to TRBD2. Germline V gene data show CDR1 as SEHNR and CDR2 as FQNEAQ (reference sequence). There are 15 residues in the CDR3. Trimming removed 8 bases from V and 2 bases from J; junction bases left unmatched: 6. Written as DNA, the CDR3 is TGTGCCAGCCGCCCTAGCGGGGGAACCTACAATGAGCAGTTCTTC. Amino acids: CASRPSGGTYNEQFF.

CDR3 in amino acids: CASSQEGTSGNTIYF. For the CDR3, the DNA is TGTGCCAGCAGCCAAGAAGGAACCTCTGGAAACACCATATATTTT. The chain carries TRBV4-2 and TRBJ1-3; no clear D gene. The V end was cut by 0 bases, the J end by 0 bases, with 6 bases between. The CDR3 loop spans 15 amino acids. The germline CDR1 and CDR2 sequences are LGHNA and YNFKEQ.

This clone was seen a handful of times. This chain connects TRBV2 to TRBJ2-1, with 10 bases fitting TRBD2. Germline V gene data show CDR1 as SNHLY and CDR2 as FYNNEI. V lost 7 bases, J lost 4 bases, and 10 bases stayed unmatched. The CDR3 covers 16 residues. For the CDR3, the DNA is TGTGCCAGCAAACGGACTAGCGGATCGCCTTACAATGAGCAGTTCTTC. This translates into CASKRTSGSPYNEQFF.

Written as DNA, the CDR3 is TGTGCCTGGAGTGGGGACAAGGATGAAAAACTGTTTTTT. Its translation is CAWSGDKDEKLFF. The chain combines TRBV30 with TRBJ1-4, with D perhaps matching TRBD1 (6 bases). The CDR3 loop spans 13 amino acids. V gave up 1 base and J gave up 6 bases, with 9 bases separating them. Germline CDR1 GTSNPN, CDR2 SVGIG (reference sequence).

DNA of the CDR3: TGTGCCAGCAGTCCCGACAGGGGGCTCCAGCCCCAGCATTTT. Translated: CASSPDRGLQPQHF. V is TRBV28 and J is TRBJ1-5; 10 bases match TRBD1. CDR1 is MDHEN, CDR2 SYDVKM, per germline. The V and J ends lost 5 bases and 7 bases, in that order; junction bases with no gene match: 5. This CDR3 spans 14 amino acids.

The chain couples TRBV5-1 to TRBJ2-1; 9 bases line up with TRBD2. V gave up 3 bases and J gave up 6 bases; unmatched junction bases: 7. Germline V gives CDR1 SGHRS, CDR2 YFSETQ. This CDR3 comprises 15 residues. Written as DNA, the CDR3 is TGCGCCAGCAGCTCCTTGGCGGGAGGGCGCAATGAGCAGTTCTTC. Translated: CASSSLAGGRNEQFF.